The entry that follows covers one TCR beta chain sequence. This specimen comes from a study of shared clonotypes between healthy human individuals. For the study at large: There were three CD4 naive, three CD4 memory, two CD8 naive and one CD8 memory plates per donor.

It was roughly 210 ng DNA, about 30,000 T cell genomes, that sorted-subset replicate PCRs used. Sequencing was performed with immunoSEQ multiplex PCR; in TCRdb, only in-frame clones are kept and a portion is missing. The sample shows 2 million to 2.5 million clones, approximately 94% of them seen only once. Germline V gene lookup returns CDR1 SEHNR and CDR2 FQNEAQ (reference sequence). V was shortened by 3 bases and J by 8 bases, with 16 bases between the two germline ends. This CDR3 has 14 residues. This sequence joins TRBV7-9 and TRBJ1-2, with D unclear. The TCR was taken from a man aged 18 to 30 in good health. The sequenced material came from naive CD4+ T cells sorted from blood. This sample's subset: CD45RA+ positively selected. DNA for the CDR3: TGTGCCAGCAGCTTGGAGACACCAGGAGGGGGCTACACCTTC. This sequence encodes CASSLETPGGGYTF.